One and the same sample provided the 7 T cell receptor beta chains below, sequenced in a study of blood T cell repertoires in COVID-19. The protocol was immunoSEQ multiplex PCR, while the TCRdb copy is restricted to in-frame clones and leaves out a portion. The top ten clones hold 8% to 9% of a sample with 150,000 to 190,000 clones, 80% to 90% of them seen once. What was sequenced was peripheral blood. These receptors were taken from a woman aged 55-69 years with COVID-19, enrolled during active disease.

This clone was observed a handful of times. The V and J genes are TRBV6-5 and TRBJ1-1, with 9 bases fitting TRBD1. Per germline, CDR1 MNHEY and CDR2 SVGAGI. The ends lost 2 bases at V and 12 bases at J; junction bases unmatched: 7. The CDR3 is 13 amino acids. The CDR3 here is CASSYNAQGATFF. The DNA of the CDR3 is TGTGCCAGCAGTTACAACGCACAGGGGGCAACTTTCTTT.

The CDR3 protein is CASSSRGTSGSGSNEQFF. CDR3 DNA sequence: TGCGCCAGCAGCTCGCGGGGGACTAGCGGGAGCGGGTCAAATGAGCAGTTCTTC. The genes are TRBV5-1 and TRBJ2-1; 14 bases fit TRBD2. Germline V gene data show CDR1 as SGHRS and CDR2 as YFSETQ. This CDR3 has 18 residues. V was pared by 3 bases and J by 7 bases, with 12 bases of the junction left unmatched.

The CDR3 DNA is TGTGCCAGCAGCTTGCGAGAGGTAGAAGTCGGGGAGCTGTTTTTT. Its protein product is CASSLREVEVGELFF. This chain joins TRBV7-6 and TRBJ2-2, with D uncertain. The CDR3 contains 15 residues. Germline loops: CDR1 SGHVS, CDR2 FNYEAQ. V was shortened by 3 bases and J by 7 bases, with 15 bases between the two germline ends. Full variable domain (missing parts from reference TRBV7-6 and TRBJ2-2): GAGVSQSPRYKVTKRGQDVALRCDPISGHVSLYWYRQALGQGPEFLTYFNYEAQQDKSGLPNDRFSAERPEGSISTLTIQRTEQRDSAMYRCASSLREVEVGELFFGEGSRLTVL.

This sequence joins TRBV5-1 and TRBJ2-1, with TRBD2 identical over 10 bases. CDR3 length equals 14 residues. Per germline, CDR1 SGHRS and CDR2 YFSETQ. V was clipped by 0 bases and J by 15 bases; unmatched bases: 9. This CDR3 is CASSLEVTSGNLFF. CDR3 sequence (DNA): TGCGCCAGCAGCTTGGAGGTCACTAGCGGGAATCTGTTCTTC.

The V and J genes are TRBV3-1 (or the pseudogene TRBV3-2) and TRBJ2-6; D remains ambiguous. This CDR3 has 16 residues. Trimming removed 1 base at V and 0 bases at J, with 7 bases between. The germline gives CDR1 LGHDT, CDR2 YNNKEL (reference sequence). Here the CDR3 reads CASSQGSGSGANVLTF. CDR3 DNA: TGTGCCAGCAGCCAAGGCTCAGGCTCTGGGGCCAACGTCCTGACTTTC.

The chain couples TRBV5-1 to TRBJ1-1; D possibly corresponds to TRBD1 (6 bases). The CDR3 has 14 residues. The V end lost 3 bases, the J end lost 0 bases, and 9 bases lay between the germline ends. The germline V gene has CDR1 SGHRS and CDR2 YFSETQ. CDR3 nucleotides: TGCGCCAGCAGCTACAGGGAGATGAACACTGAAGCTTTCTTT. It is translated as CASSYREMNTEAFF.

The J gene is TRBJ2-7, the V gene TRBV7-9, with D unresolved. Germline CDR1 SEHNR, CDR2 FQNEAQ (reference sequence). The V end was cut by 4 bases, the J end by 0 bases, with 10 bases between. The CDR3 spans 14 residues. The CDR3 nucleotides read TGTGCCAGCAGCTCTCTTGACACCTCCTACGAGCAGTACTTC. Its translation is CASSSLDTSYEQYF.